These T cell receptor beta chains were read from a single sample in a study of blood T cell repertoires in COVID-19. The protocol was immunoSEQ multiplex PCR, while the TCRdb copy is restricted to in-frame clones and leaves out a portion. The table has about 17,000 clones, roughly nine tenths seen once; the top ten hold 5.2%. The sample taken for sequencing was peripheral blood. The receptors derive from a human donor in a cohort sampled during active COVID-19. The CDR3 runs from the conserved cysteine through the conserved F or W. D genes are given only for firm matches. Not every row has a clone size; where given, it reads once, few, many or a size class.

V gene	clone size	J gene	D gene	CDR3 protein	CDR3 DNA
TRBV19	-	TRBJ1-5	TRBD1	CASSSGGSQPQHF	TGTGCCAGTAGCTCAGGGGGCTCTCAGCCCCAGCATTTT
TRBV10-2	-	TRBJ1-2	-	CASRRDGYGYTF	TGCGCCAGCAGGAGAGACGGGTATGGCTACACCTTC
TRBV28	-	TRBJ1-4	-	CASSPPTGPSEKLFF	TGTGCCAGCAGTCCCCCGACAGGTCCGTCGGAAAAACTGTTTTTT
TRBV6-5	-	TRBJ2-2	-	CASSYSTFPNTGELFF	TGTGCCAGCAGTTACTCGACATTCCCGAACACCGGGGAGCTGTTTTTT
TRBV7-8	-	TRBJ2-7	-	CASSLNLEHRYEQYF	TGTGCCAGCAGCTTAAATCTTGAGCACCGCTACGAGCAGTACTTC
TRBV7-8	-	TRBJ2-1	TRBD1	CASSFNRGVNEQFF	TGTGCCAGCAGCTTCAACAGGGGGGTAAATGAGCAGTTCTTC
TRBV5-1	-	TRBJ2-6	-	CASSRGSVNSGANVLTF	TGCGCCAGCAGCCGGGGTTCGGTTAACTCTGGGGCCAACGTCCTGACTTTC
TRBV5-4	-	TRBJ2-5	TRBD2	CASSSGGSGSGETQYF	TGTGCCAGCAGCTCTGGGGGCAGCGGGAGTGGAGAGACCCAGTACTTC
TRBV9	-	TRBJ2-1	-	CASSRTLKVPNEQFF	TGTGCCAGCAGCCGGACTTTAAAGGTTCCCAATGAGCAGTTCTTC
TRBV14	-	TRBJ1-2	-	CASSQFNGGSSGYTF	TGTGCCAGCAGCCAGTTTAACGGGGGGTCTAGTGGCTACACCTTC
TRBV5-1	-	TRBJ1-2	TRBD1	CASSPGTGHRVYGYTF	TGCGCCAGCAGCCCCGGGACAGGGCATCGGGTCTATGGCTACACCTTC
TRBV5-1	-	TRBJ2-7	TRBD2	CASSSQVAGASYEQYF	TGCGCCAGCAGCTCGCAAGTCGCGGGAGCTTCCTACGAGCAGTACTTC
TRBV27	-	TRBJ1-1	TRBD1	CASSLTGGEAFF	TGTGCCAGCAGTTTGACAGGGGGTGAAGCTTTCTTT
TRBV13	-	TRBJ2-7	TRBD1	CASSLGQGIGWQYF	TGTGCCAGCAGCTTAGGACAGGGGATAGGGTGGCAGTACTTC
TRBV15	-	TRBJ2-3	TRBD2	CATSRELAGGTDTQYF	TGTGCCACCAGCAGAGAACTAGCGGGAGGCACAGATACGCAGTATTTT
TRBV6-6	-	TRBJ2-4	TRBD2	CASSGGERNIQYF	TGTGCCAGCAGTGGGGGGGAGAGGAACATTCAGTACTTC
TRBV27	once	TRBJ1-1	TRBD1	CASSKDRGTEAFF	TGTGCCAGCAGCAAAGACAGGGGCACTGAAGCTTTCTTT
TRBV7-3	-	TRBJ2-1	TRBD2	CASSYSSGTQFF	TGTGCCAGCAGCTACAGTAGCGGGACGCAGTTCTTC
TRBV9	few	TRBJ2-6	TRBD1	CASSGRQGLLGANVLTF	TGTGCCAGCAGCGGTAGACAGGGCCTCCTTGGGGCCAACGTCCTGACTTTC
TRBV29-1	-	TRBJ1-2	-	CSVAPGLNYGYTF	TGCAGCGTTGCACCGGGACTAAACTATGGCTACACCTTC
TRBV3-1/TRBV3-2	-	TRBJ2-3	-	CASSQDLVQGTDTQYF	TGTGCCAGCAGCCAAGATCTGGTCCAGGGTACAGATACGCAGTATTTT
TRBV6-6	once	TRBJ2-3	-	CASTAGSTDTQYF	TGTGCCAGCACGGCGGGGAGCACAGATACGCAGTATTTT
TRBV5-1	-	TRBJ1-3	-	CASSESIVSSGNTIYF	TGCGCCAGCAGCGAGTCTATAGTAAGCTCTGGAAACACCATATATTTT
TRBV28	-	TRBJ2-7	-	CASISNYEQYF	TGTGCCAGCATAAGCAACTACGAGCAGTACTTC
TRBV6-2/TRBV6-3	-	TRBJ2-3	TRBD1	CASSYRTGRTDTQYF	TGTGCCAGCAGTTACAGGACAGGACGCACAGATACGCAGTATTTT
TRBV5-1	-	TRBJ2-5	TRBD2	CASSLYGSSGSQETQYF	TGCGCCAGCAGCTTGTACGGATCCAGCGGGAGTCAAGAGACCCAGTACTTC
TRBV5-1	-	TRBJ1-1	-	CASSQGQNTEAFF	TGCGCCAGCAGCCAGGGTCAGAACACTGAAGCTTTCTTT
TRBV5-4	once	TRBJ2-5	TRBD2	CASSMGLATKETQYF	TGTGCCAGCTCTATGGGACTAGCGACCAAAGAGACCCAGTACTTC
TRBV29-1	-	TRBJ2-7	TRBD2	CSVAPGGSYEQYF	TGCAGCGTCGCCCCCGGGGGGTCCTACGAGCAGTACTTC
TRBV14	-	TRBJ1-3	-	CASIPRNGLFKSSGNTIYF	TGTGCCAGCATCCCACGAAATGGACTCTTTAAGAGCTCTGGAAACACCATATATTTT
TRBV28	-	TRBJ2-7	TRBD2	CASSLVAGGSYEQYF	TGTGCCAGCAGTTTAGTAGCGGGAGGGTCCTACGAGCAGTACTTC
TRBV18	-	TRBJ2-1	TRBD1	CASSDGPGQGGNEQFF	TGTGCCAGCTCAGACGGGCCGGGACAGGGTGGTAATGAGCAGTTCTTC
TRBV7-6	-	TRBJ2-1	TRBD2	CASSLDALAVNEQFF	TGTGCCAGCAGCTTAGACGCACTAGCGGTTAATGAGCAGTTCTTC
TRBV14	once	TRBJ2-1	TRBD2	CASSQGGAASGTHGSYNEQFF	TGTGCCAGCAGCCAAGGAGGGGCGGCTAGCGGGACACACGGCTCCTACAATGAGCAGTTCTTC
TRBV6-5	-	TRBJ1-1	-	CASSSATPNTEAFF	TGTGCCAGCAGTTCCGCCACACCGAACACTGAAGCTTTCTTT
TRBV19	once	TRBJ1-2	-	CASSSRTPSIGYTF	TGTGCCAGTAGCAGCCGGACACCCTCTATTGGCTACACCTTC